The 29 T cell receptor beta chains given below trace back to one sample, sequenced in a study of regulatory T cells in long-lasting Graves disease. HTBI primers from iRepertoire and Arm-PCR of CDR3 regions yielded the TCR beta libraries. TCRdb processed the multiplex PCR reads anew with MiXCR; each CDR3 protein has one entry. The sample comprises hundreds of thousands of distinct CDR3 sequences, less than 20% of which are singletons, and around 19% rests with the top ten. As to time point: newly diagnosed GD, antithyroid drugs for less than 3 months. PBMC-extracted RNA yielded the TCR library. These records were also assigned to another study, of T cells in Graves' hyperthyroidism and ophthalmopathy.

This specimen was peripheral blood mononuclear cells (PBMCs), taken at new diagnosis, from a patient treated with antithyroid drugs. The receptor source for this set is a woman aged 30 to 39 with Graves disease.

This clonotype was found many times. V is TRBV2 and J is TRBJ2-3, with D possibly TRBD1 on 6 matching bases. This CDR3 contains 15 residues. From germline, CDR1 is SNHLY and CDR2 FYNNEI. Trimming cost V 8 bases and J 6 bases, with 21 bases left between them. The DNA of the CDR3 is TGTGCCAGCGGTAGTGCAGGGGAAGTGGCGGATACGCAGTATTTT. Protein product: CASGSAGEVADTQYF.

In this sample, this clonotype turned up many times. The CDR3 sequence is CASSGVWGRETQYF. CDR3 in DNA: TGTGCCAGCAGCGGGGTGTGGGGGCGAGAGACCCAGTACTTC. The rearrangement uses TRBV7-2 and TRBJ2-5; weak D call: TRBD1 (6 bases). With 5 bases removed from V and 4 bases from J, the gap between germline ends came to 14 bases. CDR1 SGHTA and CDR2 FQGNSA come from the germline V gene. CDR3 length: 14 amino acids.

This clonotype came up many times. The chain recombines TRBV10-3 with TRBJ2-7; 7 nucleotides match TRBD1. The CDR3 has 16 amino acids. The germline V gene has CDR1 ENHRY and CDR2 SYGVKD. V lost 5 bases and J lost 1; bases outside the gene matches: 11. For the CDR3, the DNA is TGTGCCATCAGTCAATCCAGGGGGAAATGGTCCTACGAGCAGTACTTC. It specifies CAISQSRGKWSYEQYF.

This clonotype was counted ten times or more. The rearrangement links TRBV15 to TRBJ2-1; perhaps TRBD2 as D (6 bases). Trimming left V 6 bases short and J 6 bases short, with 24 bases between. CDR1 is LNHNV, CDR2 YYDKDF, per germline (reference sequence). CDR3 length: 17 amino acids. The CDR3 DNA follows: TGTGCCACCAGGGAAATATATTGGAGGAGGAGGGCCAATGAGCAGTTCTTC. This gives the protein CATREIYWRRRANEQFF. Looking up the rest from reference TRBV15 and TRBJ2-1 gives the full variable domain: DAMVIQNPRYQVTQFGKPVTLSCSQTLNHNVMYWYQQKSSQAPKLLFHYYDKDFNNEADTPDNFQSRRPNTSFCFLDIRSPGLGDTAMYLCATREIYWRRRANEQFFGPGTRLTVL.

This clonotype has just one count. One base away lies a much larger clone, so this may be a sequencing read error. The CDR3 carries no conserved terminal phenylalanine or tryptophan, so it likely arises from a read error. Because the CDR3's place on the DNA is in doubt, the DNA is left out and the CDR3 is given as listed by TCRdb. The chain combines TRBV6-1 with TRBJ1-2; the table names TRBD1, a call not compared with the DNA. Germline V gene lookup returns CDR1 MNHNS and CDR2 SASEGT. The CDR3 is 13 residues long, counting both termini. The CDR3 here is CASTAYDSPRATL.

This clonotype has more than one count but fewer than ten. The gene calls are TRBV28 and TRBJ2-7, with D maybe TRBD2 (5 bases). Germline lookup yields CDR1 MDHEN and CDR2 SYDVKM. CDR3 length equals 14 residues. V shed 7 bases and J shed 2 bases, with 15 bases lying between them. The CDR3 DNA reads as TGTGCCAGCACATTCGGGATAGCCCCCTACGAGCAGTACTTC. It yields the protein CASTFGIAPYEQYF.

The table lists this clonotype with a few counts. The gene calls are TRBV3-1 and TRBJ2-7, with TRBD2 matching over 9 bases. CDR1 and CDR2 (germline): LGHDT, YNNKEL (reference sequence). Unmatched junction bases numbered 5, after V lost 2 bases and J lost 6 bases. The CDR3 has 14 amino acids. CDR3 sequence reads: CASSQLAGVAEQYF. Written as DNA, the CDR3 is TGTGCCAGCAGCCAATTAGCGGGAGTAGCCGAGCAGTACTTC.

This clonotype was seen only a few times. The CDR3 region has the DNA TGTGCCAGCAGCTTAAAGGAACTAGCGGGAGATGAGCAGTTCTTC. Translating gives CASSLKELAGDEQFF. The J gene is TRBJ2-1, the V gene TRBV7-3, with 11 nucleotides matching TRBD2. Trimming at V came to 1 base and at J to 8 bases, leaving 4 bases not matched to a gene. Germline CDR1 SGHTA, CDR2 FQGTGA. The CDR3 contains 15 residues.

As concerns this clonotype: The germline gene is not matched at one end of the junction; a read error may be the cause. V is TRBV20-1 and J is TRBJ2-5, with 8 bases identical to TRBD2. This CDR3 region has 13 residues. CDR1 and CDR2 from the germline V gene are DFQATT and SNEGSKA (reference sequence). CDR3 protein: CSARSLGGTREVF. As DNA, the CDR3 is TGCAGTGCTAGAAGCCTTGGGGGTACGCGGGAGGTTTTC.

This clonotype came up many times. The genes are TRBV5-1 and TRBJ1-1; D uncertain. Germline V gene lookup returns CDR1 SGHRS and CDR2 YFSETQ. Trimming pared 6 bases from V and 0 bases from J, leaving 12 bases between. The CDR3 totals 14 residues. The CDR3 sequence: CASTDGLLNTEAFF. CDR3 bases: TGCGCCAGCACCGATGGACTGCTGAACACTGAAGCTTTCTTT. The full variable domain, its missing parts supplied by reference TRBV5-1 and TRBJ1-1, is KAGVTQTPRYLIKTRGQQVTLSCSPISGHRSVSWYQQTPGQGLQFLFEYFSETQRNKGNFPGRFSGRQFSNSRSEMNVSTLELGDSALYLCASTDGLLNTEAFFGQGTRLTVV.

CDR3 region: CAWSIGQSYGYTF. CDR3 nucleotide sequence: TGTGCCTGGAGTATAGGACAGAGCTATGGCTACACCTTC. V gene TRBV30 combines with J gene TRBJ1-2, with a possible D match to TRBD1 (6 bases). Deletions cut 2 bases from V and 4 bases from J, with 11 bases between. This CDR3 has 13 residues. From germline, CDR1 is GTSNPN and CDR2 SVGIG (reference sequence).

This chain connects TRBV5-1 to TRBJ1-4, with TRBD1 identical over 8 bases. Germline CDR1 is SGHRS and CDR2 is YFSETQ. V dropped 7 bases and J dropped 4; count of bases not matched to a gene: 6. This CDR3 has 14 residues. CDR3 loop: CASSPGQVNEKLFF. For the CDR3, the DNA is TGCGCCAGCTCTCCGGGACAGGTTAATGAAAAACTGTTTTTT.

The sample holds many counts of this clonotype. This sequence joins TRBV24-1 and TRBJ2-6; D gene ambiguous. V lost 6 bases, J lost 2 bases, and 10 bases lay in between. Germline CDR1 reads KGHDR; CDR2 reads SFDVKD. This CDR3 spans 15 amino acids. DNA of the CDR3: TGTGCCACCAGTTCGCCGGTCGCTGGGGCCAACGTCCTGACTTTC. It yields the protein CATSSPVAGANVLTF.

This clonotype was picked up a small number of times. This rearrangement joins TRBV10-2 to TRBJ2-7, with 9 positions matching TRBD2. The CDR3 covers 13 residues. The junction had 6 bases not matched to a gene; V was cut back by 9 bases and J by 3 bases. The germline gives CDR1 WSHSY, CDR2 SAAADI. This CDR3 reads CASLSGGNYEQYF. Written as DNA, the CDR3 is TGCGCCAGTCTTAGCGGGGGAAACTACGAGCAGTACTTC.

CDR3 coding DNA: TGTGCCAGCAGCTTGACCGGTCAAGGAAACACCATATATTTT. It translates to CASSLTGQGNTIYF. The chain has TRBV7-8 and TRBJ1-3, with D unresolved. Germline values: CDR1 SGHVS, CDR2 FQNEAQ. Trimming left V 3 bases short and J 4 bases short, with 10 bases between. This CDR3 contains 14 residues.

The rearrangement uses TRBV20-1 and TRBJ2-5; 12 nucleotides align to TRBD2. Germline assignment: CDR1 DFQATT and CDR2 SNEGSKA (reference sequence). The CDR3 contains 17 residues. V lost 4 bases to trimming and J lost 2 bases; unmatched junction nucleotides: 11. The DNA of the CDR3 is TGCAGTGCTAAGAGGATGACTAGCGGGAGTGTTCAAGAGACCCAGTACTTC. Translation gives CSAKRMTSGSVQETQYF.

This chain links TRBV29-1 with TRBJ2-3; D call uncertain. This CDR3 is 15 amino acids long. Per germline, CDR1 SQVTM and CDR2 ANQGSEA. V was pared by 5 bases and J by 0 bases, with 15 bases between. The DNA for the CDR3 is TGCAGCGTTTTGGGCCAGACGTCTAGCACAGATACGCAGTATTTT. Amino acids: CSVLGQTSSTDTQYF.

The genes are TRBV19 and TRBJ2-7; D is unresolved. The CDR3 is 14 residues long. Germline CDR1 and CDR2: LNHDA and SQIVND (reference sequence). V was cut by 5 bases and J by 6 bases, with 17 bases left in between. The CDR3, as DNA: TGTGCCAGTAGTGGAGAGGTCCCCGCTTCCGAGCAGTACTTC. This translates into CASSGEVPASEQYF.

This chain joins TRBV19 and TRBJ1-1, with TRBD1 matching 11 bases. This CDR3 has 15 amino acids. Germline CDR1 and CDR2: LNHDA and SQIVND (reference sequence). J was trimmed by 4 bases and V by 10 bases; bases with no gene match: 11. The CDR3 bases are TGTGCCACCATTGAAGGGGGGACAGGGGGCACTGAAGCTTTCTTT. Translating gives CATIEGGTGGTEAFF.

This clonotype was recorded many times. This sequence joins TRBV28 and TRBJ2-7; 7 bases match TRBD1. Germline V CDR1 and CDR2: MDHEN, SYDVKM. This CDR3 comprises 14 residues. With 8 bases clipped from V and 5 bases from J, the junction kept 12 bases outside the gene matches. As DNA, the CDR3 is TGTGCCAGCGGTACGACAGGGTCACCTCACGAGCAGTACTTC. Amino acids: CASGTTGSPHEQYF.

This clonotype has a count of ten or more. CDR3 in DNA: TGTGCCAGCACCAACACAGGGCATGAAAAACTGTTTTTT. This codes for CASTNTGHEKLFF. The J gene is TRBJ1-4, the V gene TRBV28, with a tentative D call TRBD1 (6 bases). Deletions cut 7 bases from V and 6 bases from J, with 12 bases between. Germline-derived CDR1 and CDR2 are MDHEN and SYDVKM. The CDR3 covers 13 residues.

This clonotype was counted a single time. The chain carries TRBV18 and TRBJ1-1, with D maybe TRBD1 (5 bases). Trimming stripped 7 bases from V and 4 bases from J, with 19 bases between. CDR1 and CDR2 (germline): KGHSH, LQKENI. This CDR3 is 15 amino acids long. The CDR3 protein is CASWSLGVLGTEAFF. Here the CDR3 DNA reads TGTGCCAGCTGGAGCTTAGGGGTTCTTGGCACTGAAGCTTTCTTT. Full variable domain (outside the CDR3, taken from reference TRBV18 and TRBJ1-1): NAGVMQNPRHLVRRRGQEARLRCSPMKGHSHVYWYRQLPEEGLKFMVYLQKENIIDESGMPKERFSAEFPKEGPSILRIQQVVRGDSAAYFCASWSLGVLGTEAFFGQGTRLTVV.

This clonotype has ten or more counts. The rearrangement joins TRBV7-3 to TRBJ2-5; the match to TRBD1 covers 10 bases. TRBJ2-1 matches the DNA end more closely, so the J call is doubtful. The CDR3 is 15 residues long. CDR1 is SGHTA and CDR2 is FQGTGA in the germline V gene. CDR3 nucleotide sequence: TGTGCCAGCAGCTATCCGGGACAGGGGTCCAATGAGCAGTTCTTC. Encoded protein: CASSYPGQGSNEQFF.

This clonotype was observed many times. This rearrangement joins TRBV9 to TRBJ2-5; no clear D gene. Germline V gene lookup returns CDR1 SGDLS and CDR2 YYNGEE. The V and J ends lost 0 bases and 10 bases respectively, with 16 bases between them. This CDR3 has 14 residues. CDR3 coding DNA: TGTGCCAGCAGCGTAGCCCCGGGTCACTCGGACCAGTACTTC. Protein sequence: CASSVAPGHSDQYF.

In its sample, this clonotype was seen a few times. The chain has TRBV20-1 and TRBJ1-6; 9 nucleotides align to TRBD1. Germline CDR1 is DFQATT and CDR2 is SNEGSKA (reference sequence). This CDR3 spans 17 amino acids. V trimming: 3 bases; J trimming: 4 bases; junction bases outside the gene matches: 10. As DNA, the CDR3 is TGCAGTGCTAGCGTCCCCCTTGACAGGGGGTATAATTCACCCCTCCACTTT. Protein: CSASVPLDRGYNSPLHF.

V is TRBV6-1 and J is TRBJ2-7; maybe TRBD2 (5 bases). The germline gives CDR1 MNHNS, CDR2 SASEGT. This CDR3 has 15 residues. V lost 6 bases and J lost 3, with 18 bases in between. CDR3 loop: CASRPTSGKNYEQYF. In DNA, the CDR3 is TGTGCCAGCAGACCCACTTCCGGGAAAAACTACGAGCAGTACTTC.

The count of this clonotype is one. The junction departs from germline at one end; a sequencing error may be responsible. The chain uses TRBV27 and TRBJ2-5; D gene unclear. The CDR3 runs 13 residues. The germline V gene has CDR1 MNHEY and CDR2 SMNVEV (reference sequence). The DNA for the CDR3 is TGTTCCAGCAGCTGTCGGGTCAGGGAGACCCAGTACTTC. This sequence encodes CSSSCRVRETQYF.

In this sample, this clonotype turned up many times. The J gene is TRBJ1-5, the V gene TRBV20-1; perhaps TRBD1 as D (6 bases). The germline CDR1 and CDR2 sequences are DFQATT and SNEGSKA (reference sequence). V shed 6 bases and J shed 7 bases, with 13 bases lying between them. This CDR3 region has 12 residues. CDR3 loop: CSARDTTQPQHF. The CDR3 nucleotides read TGCAGTGCCAGGGACACCACACAGCCCCAGCATTTT.

This clonotype was seen a few times. This chain joins TRBV6-5 and TRBJ2-6; no clear D. V was cut by 1 base and J by 3 bases, with 7 bases left in between. The CDR3 has 15 residues. Germline V lookup: CDR1 MNHEY, CDR2 SVGAGI. CDR3 residues: CASSYWGGGANVLTF. CDR3 sequence (DNA): TGTGCCAGCAGTTACTGGGGTGGTGGGGCCAACGTCCTGACTTTC.